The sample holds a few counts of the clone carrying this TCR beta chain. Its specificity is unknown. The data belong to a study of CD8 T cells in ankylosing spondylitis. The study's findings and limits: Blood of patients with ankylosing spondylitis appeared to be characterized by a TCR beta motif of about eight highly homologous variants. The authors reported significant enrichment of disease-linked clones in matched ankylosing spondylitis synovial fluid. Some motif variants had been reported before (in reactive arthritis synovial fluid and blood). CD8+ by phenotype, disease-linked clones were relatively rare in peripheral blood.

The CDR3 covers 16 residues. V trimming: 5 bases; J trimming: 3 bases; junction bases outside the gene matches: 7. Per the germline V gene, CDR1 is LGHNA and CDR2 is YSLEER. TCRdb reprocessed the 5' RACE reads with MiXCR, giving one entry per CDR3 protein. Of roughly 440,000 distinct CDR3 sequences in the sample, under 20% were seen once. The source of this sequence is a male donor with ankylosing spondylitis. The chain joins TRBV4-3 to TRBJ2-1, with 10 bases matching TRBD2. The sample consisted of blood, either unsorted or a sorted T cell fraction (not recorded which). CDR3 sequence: CASSFRTSGIYNEQFF. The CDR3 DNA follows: TGCGCCAGCAGCTTCCGGACTAGCGGCATCTACAATGAGCAGTTCTTC.